This T cell receptor beta chain is from a study of shared clonotypes between healthy human individuals. Sequenced by immunoSEQ multiplex PCR; TCRdb stores in-frame clones only, minus some. The table records about half a million clones, 75% to 85% of them present only once. CDR1 and CDR2 from the germline V gene are SGDLS and YYNGEE. The V segment lost 6 bases and the J segment 8 bases; nucleotides outside the gene matches: 14. CDR3 length: 16 amino acids. The J gene is TRBJ2-1, the V gene TRBV9; 10 positions agree with TRBD2. Sequenced: PBMCs. The source of this sequence is a middle-aged woman in good health. Some clones in this sample may be carry-over from other donors' samples. The CDR3 region is CASTRSASGSGYEQFF. The DNA of the CDR3 is TGTGCCAGCACCCGCTCCGCTAGCGGGAGTGGCTATGAGCAGTTCTTC.